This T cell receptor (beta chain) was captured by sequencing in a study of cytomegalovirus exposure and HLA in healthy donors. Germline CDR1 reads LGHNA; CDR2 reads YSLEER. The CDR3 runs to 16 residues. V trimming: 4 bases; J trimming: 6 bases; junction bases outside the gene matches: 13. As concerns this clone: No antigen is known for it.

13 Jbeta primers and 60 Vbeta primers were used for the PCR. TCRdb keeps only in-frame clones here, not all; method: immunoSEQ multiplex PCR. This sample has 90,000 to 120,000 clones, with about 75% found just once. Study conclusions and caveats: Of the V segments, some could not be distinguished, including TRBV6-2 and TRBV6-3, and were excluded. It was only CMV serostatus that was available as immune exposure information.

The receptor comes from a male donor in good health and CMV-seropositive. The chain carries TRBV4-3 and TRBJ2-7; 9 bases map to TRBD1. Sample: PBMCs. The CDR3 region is CASSPSPGQGIVEQYF. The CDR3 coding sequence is TGCGCCAGCAGCCCATCCCCGGGACAGGGAATTGTCGAGCAGTACTTC.